These T cell receptor beta chains were read from a single sample in a study of cytomegalovirus exposure and HLA in healthy donors. The data were produced by immunoSEQ multiplex PCR, yet TCRdb's version contains in-frame clones alone and is incomplete. The sample contains approximately 220,000 clones, approximately 80% of which appear only once. Sequencing was carried out using PBMCs. Every receptor here comes from a girl aged 5-17 years in good health and CMV-seronegative. The CDR3 runs from the conserved cysteine through the conserved F or W. D genes are given only for firm matches. Expanded clones are given a class, and other clones once, few, many or no size at all.

abundance | j_gene | v_gene | d_gene | CDR3nt | CDR3aa
once | TRBJ1-3 | TRBV27 | NA | TGTGCCAGCAGTTCCGACTTGGGAAACACCATATATTTT | CASSSDLGNTIYF
NA | TRBJ1-3 | TRBV7-6 | NA | TGTGCCAGCAGCTTACAAAACACCATATATTTT | CASSLQNTIYF
NA | TRBJ1-2 | TRBV7-2 | NA | TGTGCCAGCAGCCCAGTCGCGGGGGGCGCAATGGGAGGCTACACCTTC | CASSPVAGGAMGGYTF
NA | TRBJ2-3 | TRBV27 | NA | TGTGCCAGCAGTTTGGGCCCAGATACGCAGTATTTT | CASSLGPDTQYF
NA | TRBJ1-5 | TRBV5-1 | TRBD1 | TGCGCCAGCGCGACGACAGGGCTCAATCAGCCCCAGCATTTT | CASATTGLNQPQHF
NA | TRBJ1-1 | TRBV6-6 | TRBD1 | TGTGCCAGCAGTTACTCGACAGGGGGAGCTTTCTTT | CASSYSTGGAFF
few | TRBJ2-7 | TRBV7-8 | NA | TGTGCCAGCAGCTTCTCCTCGGGGGTCCGGTACGAGCAGTACTTC | CASSFSSGVRYEQYF
NA | TRBJ2-3 | TRBV11-2 | TRBD2 | TGTGCCGTAGTACAGGGGCGCAAAAGACTAGCGGGAGTGTTAGATACGCAGTATTTT | CAVVQGRKRLAGVLDTQYF
NA | TRBJ2-5 | TRBV28 | NA | TGTGCCTCGAGGGGGACCCGGCCGGAGACCCAGTACTTC | CASRGTRPETQYF
once | TRBJ2-7 | TRBV7-6 | TRBD1 | TGTGCCAGCAGCTTAATTCAGGGGGCCTACGAGCAGTACTTC | CASSLIQGAYEQYF
NA | TRBJ1-2 | TRBV19 | NA | TGTGCCAGCGCGAGAAGTAACTATGGCTACACCTTC | CASARSNYGYTF
once | TRBJ2-2 | TRBV5-1 | TRBD2 | TGCGCCAGCACCCTTATAGCGGGAGCACCCGGGGAGCTGTTTTTT | CASTLIAGAPGELFF
NA | TRBJ2-7 | TRBV27 | NA | TGTGCCAGCAGTTTGAATCTCCAGGCCCCCTACGAGCAGTACTTC | CASSLNLQAPYEQYF
NA | TRBJ1-3 | TRBV7-9 | TRBD1 | TGTGCCAGCAGCATATCAGGGGGCATCGACGGAAACACCATATATTTT | CASSISGGIDGNTIYF
NA | TRBJ2-1 | TRBV7-2 | TRBD1 | TGTGCGGGACAGTATCTTTACAATGAGCAGTTCTTC | CAGQYLYNEQFF
once | TRBJ2-4 | TRBV5-4 | NA | TGTGCCAGCAGCTTGGGGGGTCGGCAGGGAAACATTCAGTACTTC | CASSLGGRQGNIQYF
NA | TRBJ2-2 | TRBV18 | TRBD1 | TGTGCCAGCTCACCGCGGACAGGGAACACCGGGGAGCTGTTTTTT | CASSPRTGNTGELFF
NA | TRBJ2-5 | TRBV10-3 | NA | TGTGCCATCAGTGAGTCGGGGGGTAGTTTAAAGACCCAGTACTTC | CAISESGGSLKTQYF
NA | TRBJ2-1 | TRBV5-1 | TRBD2 | TGCGCCAGCAGCGGGGACTACTCTAATGAGCAGTTCTTC | CASSGDYSNEQFF
NA | TRBJ1-2 | TRBV2 | NA | TGTGCCAGCAGTGGCGACAGGTGGACGGGAGGCTACACCTTC | CASSGDRWTGGYTF
NA | TRBJ2-3 | TRBV5-1 | TRBD2 | TGCGCCAGCAGCTTGGCCCTAGCGGGAGGCACAGATACGCAGTATTTT | CASSLALAGGTDTQYF
NA | TRBJ2-7 | TRBV28 | TRBD1 | TGTGCCAGCAGTTTGGGGTCACAGGGGATATCCTACGAGCAGTACTTC | CASSLGSQGISYEQYF
NA | TRBJ2-7 | TRBV19 | TRBD2 | TGTGCAGAGGAGTTGGGGAGCGGGAGTCGCGCCTACGAGCAGTACTTC | CAEELGSGSRAYEQYF
NA | TRBJ2-2 | TRBV5-1 | NA | TGCGCCAGCAGCTTGGGGTATACCGGCGGCGGGGAGCTGTTTTTT | CASSLGYTGGGELFF
NA | TRBJ1-1 | TRBV30 | NA | TGTGCCTGGAGTCCGGGGGGGGCAGGGGAAGGTTTCTTT | CAWSPGGAGEGFF
NA | TRBJ2-4 | TRBV28 | TRBD1 | TGTGCCAGCAGACCCGAAGGGGGCGCAGCTAGGAACATTCAGTACTTC | CASRPEGGAARNIQYF
once | TRBJ2-3 | TRBV5-1 | NA | TGCGCCAGCAGCCCGGATCGGCAGGGGCAGTATTTT | CASSPDRQGQYF
NA | TRBJ2-5 | TRBV6-5 | NA | TGTGCCAGCAGTTACTCGACCTCCCGGGGGGAGACCCAGTACTTC | CASSYSTSRGETQYF
NA | TRBJ1-2 | TRBV4-2 | NA | TGTGCCAGCAGCCACCGAGGATTGGGCTATGGCTACACCTTC | CASSHRGLGYGYTF
NA | TRBJ2-1 | TRBV7-9 | NA | TGTGCCAGCAGCTCACTCTACAGGGAGTACAATGAGCAGTTCTTC | CASSSLYREYNEQFF
once | TRBJ1-2 | TRBV5-6 | NA | TGTGCCAGCAGCTTCGGAGCGAGGGGCTACACCTTC | CASSFGARGYTF
NA | TRBJ2-5 | TRBV5-1 | TRBD2 | TGCGCCAGCAGCTTGGGGGGACTAGCGGGGTATGATATCGAAGAGACCCAGTACTTC | CASSLGGLAGYDIEETQYF
NA | TRBJ2-1 | TRBV19 | NA | TGTGCCAGTAGTACCGTCTCTAGCTCCTACAATGAGCAGTTCTTC | CASSTVSSSYNEQFF
NA | TRBJ2-2 | TRBV29-1 | NA | TGCAGCGTTGCCAGGGGAGTTGGCGGGGAGCTGTTTTTT | CSVARGVGGELFF
NA | TRBJ1-1 | TRBV6-6 | NA | TGTGCCAGCAGTTCCCGGCGGCATCTATCTGAAGCTTTCTTT | CASSSRRHLSEAFF
NA | TRBJ2-7 | TRBV6-6 | TRBD1 | TGTGCCACGAGCCCCGCCAGGGGGGAGCAGTACTTC | CATSPARGEQYF
NA | TRBJ2-7 | TRBV13 | NA | TGTGCCAGCAGCGGACGGACACCCATGGGGCAGTACTTC | CASSGRTPMGQYF
NA | TRBJ2-5 | TRBV7-9 | TRBD2 | TGTGCCAGCAGCGTCGGGACTAGCGGGGAAAGCCTCCAAGAGACCCAGTACTTC | CASSVGTSGESLQETQYF